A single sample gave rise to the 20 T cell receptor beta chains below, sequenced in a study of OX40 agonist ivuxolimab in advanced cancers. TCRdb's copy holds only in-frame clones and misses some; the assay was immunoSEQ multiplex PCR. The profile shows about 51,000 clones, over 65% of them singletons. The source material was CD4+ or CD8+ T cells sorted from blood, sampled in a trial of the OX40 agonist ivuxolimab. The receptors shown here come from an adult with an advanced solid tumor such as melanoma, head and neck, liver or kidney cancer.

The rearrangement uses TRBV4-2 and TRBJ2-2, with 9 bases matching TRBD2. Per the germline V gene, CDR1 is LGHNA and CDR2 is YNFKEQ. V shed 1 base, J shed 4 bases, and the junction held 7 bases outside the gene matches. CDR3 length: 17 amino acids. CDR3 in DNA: TGTGCCAGCAGCCAAGTGGGACTAGCTCTAGCCACCGGGGAGCTGTTTTTT. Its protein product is CASSQVGLALATGELFF.

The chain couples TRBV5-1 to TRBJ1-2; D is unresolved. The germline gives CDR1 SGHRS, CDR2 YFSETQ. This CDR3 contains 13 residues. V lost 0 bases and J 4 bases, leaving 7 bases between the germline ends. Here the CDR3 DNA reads TGCGCCAGCAGCTTGGGGCAGATCTATGGCTACACCTTC. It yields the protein CASSLGQIYGYTF.

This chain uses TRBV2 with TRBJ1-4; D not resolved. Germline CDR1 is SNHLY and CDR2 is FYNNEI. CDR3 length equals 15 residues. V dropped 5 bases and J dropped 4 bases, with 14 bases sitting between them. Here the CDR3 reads CASSLFREGNEKLFF. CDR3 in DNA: TGTGCCAGCAGTTTGTTTCGGGAGGGTAATGAAAAACTGTTTTTT. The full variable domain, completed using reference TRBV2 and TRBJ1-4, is EPEVTQTPSHQVTQMGQEVILRCVPISNHLYFYWYRQILGQKVEFLVSFYNNEISEKSEIFDDQFSVERPDGSNFTLKIRSTKLEDSAMYFCASSLFREGNEKLFFGSGTQLSVL.

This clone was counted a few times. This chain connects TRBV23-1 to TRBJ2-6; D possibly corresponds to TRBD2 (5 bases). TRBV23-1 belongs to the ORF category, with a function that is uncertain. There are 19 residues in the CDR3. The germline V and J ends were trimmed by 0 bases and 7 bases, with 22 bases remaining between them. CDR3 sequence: CASSQSAVHLGRGANVLTF. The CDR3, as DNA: TGCGCCAGCAGTCAATCAGCGGTGCACTTAGGTAGAGGAGCCAACGTCCTGACTTTC.

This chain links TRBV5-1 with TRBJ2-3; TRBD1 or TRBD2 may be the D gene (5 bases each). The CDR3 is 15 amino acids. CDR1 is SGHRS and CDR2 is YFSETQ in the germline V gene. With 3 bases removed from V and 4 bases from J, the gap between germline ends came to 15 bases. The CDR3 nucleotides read TGCGCCAGCAGCTCCAGCGGAGTGGGGGCAGATACGCAGTATTTT. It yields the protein CASSSSGVGADTQYF. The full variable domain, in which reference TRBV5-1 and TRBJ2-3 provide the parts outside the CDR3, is KAGVTQTPRYLIKTRGQQVTLSCSPISGHRSVSWYQQTPGQGLQFLFEYFSETQRNKGNFPGRFSGRQFSNSRSEMNVSTLELGDSALYLCASSSSGVGADTQYFGPGTRLTVL.

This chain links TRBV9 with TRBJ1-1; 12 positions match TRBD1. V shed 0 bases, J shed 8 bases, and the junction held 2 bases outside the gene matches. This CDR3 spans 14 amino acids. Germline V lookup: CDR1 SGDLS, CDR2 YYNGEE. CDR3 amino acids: CASSVVGTGGEAFF. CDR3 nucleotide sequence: TGTGCCAGCAGCGTAGTGGGGACAGGGGGCGAAGCTTTCTTT.

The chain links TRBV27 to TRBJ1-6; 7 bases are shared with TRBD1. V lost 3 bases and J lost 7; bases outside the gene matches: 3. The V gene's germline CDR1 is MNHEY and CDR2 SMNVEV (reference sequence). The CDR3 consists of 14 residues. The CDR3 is CASSFRGKNSPLHF. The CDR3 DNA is TGTGCCAGCAGTTTCAGGGGGAAGAATTCACCCCTCCACTTT.

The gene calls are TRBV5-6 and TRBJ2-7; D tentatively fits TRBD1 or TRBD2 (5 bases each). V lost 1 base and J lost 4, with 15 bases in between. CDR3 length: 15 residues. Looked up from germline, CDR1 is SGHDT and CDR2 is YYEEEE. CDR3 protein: CASSLNPGAGYEQYF. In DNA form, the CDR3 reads TGTGCCAGCAGCTTGAACCCCGGGGCAGGGTACGAGCAGTACTTC.

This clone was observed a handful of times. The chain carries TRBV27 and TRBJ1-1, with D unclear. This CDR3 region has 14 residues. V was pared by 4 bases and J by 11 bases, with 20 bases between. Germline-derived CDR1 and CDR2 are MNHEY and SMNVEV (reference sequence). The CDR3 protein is CASSYSGGPSKAFF. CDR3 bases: TGTGCCAGCAGTTACTCTGGCGGTCCCTCAAAGGCTTTCTTT.

CDR3 bases: TGTGCCAGTAGTCCTAGGCCGGCGGGAGCAAACGAGCAGTACTTC. Amino acid sequence: CASSPRPAGANEQYF. The V gene is TRBV19, the J gene TRBJ2-7; 7 bases fit TRBD2. The V and J ends lost 5 bases and 5 bases, in that order; junction bases with no gene match: 12. The CDR3 totals 15 residues. Germline CDR1 and CDR2: LNHDA and SQIVND (reference sequence).

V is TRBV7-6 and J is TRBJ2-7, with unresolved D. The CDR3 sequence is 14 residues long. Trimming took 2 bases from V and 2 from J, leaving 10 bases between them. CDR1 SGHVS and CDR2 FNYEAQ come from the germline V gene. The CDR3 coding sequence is TGTGCCAGCAGCTTATACGCAGACCCCTACGAGCAGTACTTC. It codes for CASSLYADPYEQYF. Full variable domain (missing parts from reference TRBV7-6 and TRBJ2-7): GAGVSQSPRYKVTKRGQDVALRCDPISGHVSLYWYRQALGQGPEFLTYFNYEAQQDKSGLPNDRFSAERPEGSISTLTIQRTEQRDSAMYRCASSLYADPYEQYFGPGTRLTVT.

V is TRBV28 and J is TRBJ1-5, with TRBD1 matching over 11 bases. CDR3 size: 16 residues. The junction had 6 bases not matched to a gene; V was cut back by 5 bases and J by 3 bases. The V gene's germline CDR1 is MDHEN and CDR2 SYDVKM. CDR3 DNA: TGTGCCAGCAGTCTCCGGACAGGGGGCGTCAATCAGCCCCAGCATTTT. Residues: CASSLRTGGVNQPQHF.

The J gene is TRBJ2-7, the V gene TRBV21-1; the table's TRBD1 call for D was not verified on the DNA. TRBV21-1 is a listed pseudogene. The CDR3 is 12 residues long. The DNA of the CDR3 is TGTGCCAGCAGGGGCACGCAGAACGAGCAGTACTTC. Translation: CASRGTQNEQYF.

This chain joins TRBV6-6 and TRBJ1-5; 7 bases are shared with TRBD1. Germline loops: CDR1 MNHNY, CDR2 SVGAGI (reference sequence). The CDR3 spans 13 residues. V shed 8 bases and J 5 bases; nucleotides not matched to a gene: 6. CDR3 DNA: TGTGCCAGCGCTTTACAGGGGCATCAGCCCCAGCATTTT. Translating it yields CASALQGHQPQHF.

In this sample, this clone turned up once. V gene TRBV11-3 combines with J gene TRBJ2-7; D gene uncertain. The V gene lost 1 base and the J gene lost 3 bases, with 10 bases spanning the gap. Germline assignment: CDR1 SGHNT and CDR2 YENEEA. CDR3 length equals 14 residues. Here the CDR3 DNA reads TGTGCCAGCAGCTTAGCGCAAGGCAGCTACGAGCAGTACTTC. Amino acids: CASSLAQGSYEQYF.

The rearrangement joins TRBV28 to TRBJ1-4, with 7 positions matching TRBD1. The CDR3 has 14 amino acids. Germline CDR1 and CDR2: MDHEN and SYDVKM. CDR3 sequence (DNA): TGTGCGATTAGGGCAGGGGGATTTATTGAAAAACTGTTTTTT. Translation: CAIRAGGFIEKLFF.

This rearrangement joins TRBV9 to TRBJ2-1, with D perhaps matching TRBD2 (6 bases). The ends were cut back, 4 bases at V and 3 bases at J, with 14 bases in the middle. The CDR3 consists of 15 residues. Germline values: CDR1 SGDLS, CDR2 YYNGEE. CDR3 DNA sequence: TGTGCCAGCAGCTTCCGGGACTCCTTCTACAATGAGCAGTTCTTC. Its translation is CASSFRDSFYNEQFF.

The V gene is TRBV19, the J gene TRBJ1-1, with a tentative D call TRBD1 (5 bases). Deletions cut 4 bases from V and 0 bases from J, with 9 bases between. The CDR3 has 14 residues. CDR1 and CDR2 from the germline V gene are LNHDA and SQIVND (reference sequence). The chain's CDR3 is CASSSDRMNTEAFF. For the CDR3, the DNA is TGTGCCAGTAGTAGTGACAGAATGAACACTGAAGCTTTCTTT.

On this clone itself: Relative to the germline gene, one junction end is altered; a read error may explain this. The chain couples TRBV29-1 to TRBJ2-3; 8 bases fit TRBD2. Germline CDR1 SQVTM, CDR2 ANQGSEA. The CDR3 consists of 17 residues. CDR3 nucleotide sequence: TGCAGCGTTGAAAGCCCCTTTGAGGCGGGAGGCACAGATATGCAGTATTTT. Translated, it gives CSVESPFEAGGTDMQYF.

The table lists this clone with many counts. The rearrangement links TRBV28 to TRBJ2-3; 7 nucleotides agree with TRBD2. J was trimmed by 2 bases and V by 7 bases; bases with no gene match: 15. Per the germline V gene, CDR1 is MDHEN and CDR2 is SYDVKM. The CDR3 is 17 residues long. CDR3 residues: CASIGLLAIGPTDTQYF. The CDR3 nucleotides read TGTGCCAGCATTGGTCTACTAGCGATTGGGCCCACAGATACGCAGTATTTT.